This T cell receptor beta chain was profiled in a study of spatial heterogeneity in lung cancer. Study overall: Researchers sequenced follow-up PBMC samples if they had them, and these came a median of roughly two years after resection. Broader study findings: TCRs found ubiquitously expanded in tumor appeared in blood more at resection than at follow-up.

The CDR3 extends over 15 amino acids. Germline V lookup: CDR1 DFQATT, CDR2 SNEGSKA (reference sequence). The V and J ends lost 4 bases and 0 bases respectively, with 14 bases between them. This clonotype was counted ten times or more. Its antigen is still unknown. The time point denotes: blood at routine non-recurrence follow-up after resection. Unsorted tumor, nontumor lung tissue or cryopreserved PBMC supplied the whole RNA. The library protocol tagged each TCR cDNA with a unique molecular identifier. TCRdb re-called the 5' RACE reads with MiXCR, one entry per CDR3 protein. The table records around 110,000 distinct CDR3 sequences, approximately 12% of them present only once.

This chain links TRBV20-1 with TRBJ2-3; possibly TRBD1 or TRBD2 for D (5 bases each). The source material was PBMCs, sampled at follow-up. This clonotype was obtained from a male donor with early-stage non-small cell lung cancer. CDR3 in amino acids: CSANRPGTSTDTQYF. The CDR3 DNA reads TGCAGTGCTAATCGTCCCGGGACCAGCACAGATACGCAGTATTTT.